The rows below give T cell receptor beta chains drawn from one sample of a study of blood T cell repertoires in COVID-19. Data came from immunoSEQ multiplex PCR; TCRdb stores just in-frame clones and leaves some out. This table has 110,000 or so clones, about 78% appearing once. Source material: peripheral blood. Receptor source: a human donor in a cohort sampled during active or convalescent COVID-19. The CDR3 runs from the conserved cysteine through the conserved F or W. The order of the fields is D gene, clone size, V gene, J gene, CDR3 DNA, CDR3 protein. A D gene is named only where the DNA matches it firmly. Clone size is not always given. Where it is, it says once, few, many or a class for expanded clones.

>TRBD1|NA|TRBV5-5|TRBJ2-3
TGTGCCAGCAGCTTGGGGACAGGGGGCTTCACAGATACGCAGTATTTT
CASSLGTGGFTDTQYF
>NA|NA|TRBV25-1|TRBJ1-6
TGTGCCAGCAGGCAGGACAGAACCCTCCACTTT
CASRQDRTLHF
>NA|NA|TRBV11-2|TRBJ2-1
TGTGCCAGCAGAAGCGAGGGGGGGGAATCCTACAATGAGCAGTTCTTC
CASRSEGGESYNEQFF
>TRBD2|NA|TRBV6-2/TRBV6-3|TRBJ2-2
TGTGCCAGCAGCTCCCCTATGCCGGGGCGGGGGGCGAGAAACACCGGGGAGCTGTTTTTT
CASSSPMPGRGARNTGELFF
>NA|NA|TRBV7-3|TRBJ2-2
TGTGCCAGCAGCTTAAGCGGGATGAACACCGGGGAGCTGTTTTTT
CASSLSGMNTGELFF
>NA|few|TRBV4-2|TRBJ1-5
TGTGCCAGCAGCCAAGGACGAGGGCACGGGAGCAATCAGCCCCAGCATTTT
CASSQGRGHGSNQPQHF
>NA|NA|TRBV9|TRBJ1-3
TGTGCCAGCAGCGTAGCGTGGGCAGACTCTGGAAACACCATATATTTT
CASSVAWADSGNTIYF
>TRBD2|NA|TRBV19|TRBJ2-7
TGTGCCAGTAGTATACGTCTAGCGGGCCACTACGAGCAGTACTTC
CASSIRLAGHYEQYF
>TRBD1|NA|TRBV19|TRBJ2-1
TGTGCCAGTAGTATAGATCTTGGGACAGGTTTGAATGAGCAGTTCTTC
CASSIDLGTGLNEQFF
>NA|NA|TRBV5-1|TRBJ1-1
TGCGCCAGCAGCCTACAGGGAAACACTGAAGCTTTCTTT
CASSLQGNTEAFF
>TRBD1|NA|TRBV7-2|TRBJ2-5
TGTGCCAGCAGCAAGGACAGGGCTACTAATCAAGAGACCCAGTACTTC
CASSKDRATNQETQYF
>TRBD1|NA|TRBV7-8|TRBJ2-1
TGTGCCAGCAGCCCCGGGACAGGGACATACAATGAGCAGTTCTTC
CASSPGTGTYNEQFF
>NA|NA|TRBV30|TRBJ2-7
TGTGCCTGGAGTGGAAACAGGGGAGGCGAGCAGTACTTC
CAWSGNRGGEQYF
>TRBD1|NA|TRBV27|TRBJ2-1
TGTGCCAGCCGACAGGGGGCCTACAATGAGCAGTTCTTC
CASRQGAYNEQFF
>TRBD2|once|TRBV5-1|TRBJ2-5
TGCGCCAGCAGCTCCGGGACTAGCGGGGTCGGGCGAGAGACCCAGTACTTC
CASSSGTSGVGRETQYF
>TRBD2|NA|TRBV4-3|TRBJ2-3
TGCGCCAGCAGCCAAGGTGCGGCTAGCGGGGACACAGATACGCAGTATTTT
CASSQGAASGDTDTQYF
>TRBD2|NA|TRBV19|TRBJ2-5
TGTGCCAGTAAGACCAGCGGGGGGGCATTGTGGGAGACCCAGTACTTC
CASKTSGGALWETQYF
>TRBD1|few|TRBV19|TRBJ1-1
TGTGCCAGTAGTATGGGGCAGGGGGCGGGCACTGAAGCTTTCTTT
CASSMGQGAGTEAFF
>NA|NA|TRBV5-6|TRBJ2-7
TGTGCCAGCAGCTTGGGACTGGGGGACTCTGGCCACGAGCAGTACTTC
CASSLGLGDSGHEQYF
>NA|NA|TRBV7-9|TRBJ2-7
TGTGCCAGCAGCACGGACATCTACTACGAGCAGTACTTC
CASSTDIYYEQYF
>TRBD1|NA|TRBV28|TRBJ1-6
TGTGCCAGCAGTTTAAAAACAGGGGGAGGGGCCCTCCACTTT
CASSLKTGGGALHF
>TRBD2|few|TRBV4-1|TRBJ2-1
TGCGCCAGCAGCCAAGTAGCGGGAGGTGGGTTGGGTGAGCAGTTCTTC
CASSQVAGGGLGEQFF
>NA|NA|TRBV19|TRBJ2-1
TGTGCCAGTAGTATGACCGGGACTGGAAACAATGAGCAGTTCTTC
CASSMTGTGNNEQFF
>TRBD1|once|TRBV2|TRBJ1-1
TGTGCCAGCAGGGGACAGGGGATTACCATGAACACTGAAGCTTTCTTT
CASRGQGITMNTEAFF
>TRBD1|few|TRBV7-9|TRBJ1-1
TGTGCCAGCAGCGCGGACAGGACTGAAGCTTTCTTT
CASSADRTEAFF
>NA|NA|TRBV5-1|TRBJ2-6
TGCGCCAGCAGCAGCGATAGTACGGCCAACGTCCTGACTTTC
CASSSDSTANVLTF
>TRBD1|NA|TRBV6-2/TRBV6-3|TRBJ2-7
TGTGCCAGCAGCTGGACAGGGATTTCCTACGAGCAGTACTTC
CASSWTGISYEQYF
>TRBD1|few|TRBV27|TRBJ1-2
TGTGCCAGCAGTTTATCGTGGGACAGGGTTGGCTACACCTTC
CASSLSWDRVGYTF